Included here is one T cell receptor (beta chain) sequence, with context. Here immunoSEQ multiplex PCR was the method, and the copy in TCRdb shows in-frame clones only, minus some. The data show 100,000 to 110,000 clones, around 92% seen once. This entry is derived from a study of T cell changes during pregnancy in multiple sclerosis. Trimming cost V 6 bases and J 9 bases; bases outside gene matches: 22. Germline V gene data show CDR1 as SGHNT and CDR2 as YYREEE (reference sequence). The CDR3 is 19 residues long. This receptor was obtained from a female donor with multiple sclerosis, enrolled in a pregnancy study. The specimen comprised peripheral blood, sampled after pregnancy. This rearrangement joins TRBV5-4 to TRBJ2-5; 14 bases match TRBD2. CDR3 coding DNA: TGTGCCAGCACCACCGGGACTAGCGGGAGTCCTGGGTGGGTCGGGGCCCAGTACTTC. The encoded protein is CASTTGTSGSPGWVGAQYF.